This T cell receptor beta chain comes out of a study of T cells in Graves' hyperthyroidism and ophthalmopathy. The wider study: The blood sample was taken at first diagnosis, before treatment began.

Those patients with uncontrolled infection, other autoimmune disease, pregnancy or lactation were excluded. General study points: Most clonotypes expanded in the thyroid (above 0.001) were also present in blood. With a median lead of about six months before onset, the model predicted ophthalmopathy.

V was pared by 2 bases and J by 2 bases, with 3 bases of the junction left unmatched. Looked up from germline, CDR1 is LNHNV and CDR2 is YYDKDF (reference sequence). The CDR3 sequence is 15 residues long. This clonotype was seen repeatedly, ten times or more. Its target is unknown. Template material for amplifying TCR beta CDR3 regions consisted of RNA transcripts. RT-PCR in the first round (using the HTBI primer set) targeted the TCR CDR3. TCRdb redid the calling of the multiplex PCR reads with MiXCR, one entry per CDR3 protein. The table records approximately 620,000 distinct CDR3 sequences, 11% to 15% of them present only once.

The rearrangement uses TRBV15 and TRBJ1-3; 7 nucleotides align to TRBD1. The sequencing sample was made of blood. This clonotype was obtained from a woman under 40 with Graves' hyperthyroidism that later progressed to Graves' ophthalmopathy. CDR3 region: CATSRQTGTGNTIYF. The CDR3, as DNA: TGTGCCACCAGCAGACAGACAGGGACTGGAAACACCATATATTTT.